This T cell receptor (beta chain) was observed in a study of cytomegalovirus exposure and HLA in healthy donors. This CDR3 spans 15 amino acids. V lost 3 bases to trimming and J lost 6 bases, with 18 bases between them. Per the germline V gene, CDR1 is MNHNS and CDR2 is SASEGT. Primers included in the PCR were 60 Vbeta and 13 Jbeta primers. Produced via immunoSEQ multiplex PCR; TCRdb's table is partial and in-frame only. The data contain roughly 130,000 clones, 75% to 90% of them singletons. Sequencing input: PBMCs. The sequence was collected from a male donor in good health and CMV-seronegative. J is TRBJ2-7 and V is TRBV6-1; the D gene is possibly TRBD1 (6 bases). DNA for the CDR3: TGTGCCAGCAGTGATCCCCAGGGGTTCGGCATCGAGCAGTACTTC. The encoded protein is CASSDPQGFGIEQYF.